The clone carrying this TCR beta chain was found a few times. Its antigen remains unknown. This sample was taken from a study of beta chain features in type 1 diabetes. Overall study: Across all samples, over 85 million sorted cells were examined.

The study, taken as a whole, reports: People with Type 1 diabetes carried modestly yet significantly shorter TCRB CDR3s in all four CD4+ subsets. It was not settled here whether HLA type affects TCRB rearrangement. Researchers reported that naive, central memory and Treg TCRB repertoires appeared more similar in patients than in healthy donors.

Sorting with CD45RO/CCR7/CD25/CD127/CD95/CD27 yielded naive, central memory, regulatory and stem-like memory CD4+ cells. This CDR3 has 14 amino acids. The germline V gene encodes CDR1 SNHLY and CDR2 FYNNEI. The germline V and J ends were trimmed by 0 bases and 2 bases, with 7 bases remaining between them. Since all of the isolated RNA was reverse transcribed, expressed TCRB transcripts were what got sequenced. Assay used: immunoSEQ multiplex PCR; TCRdb lists only in-frame clones, some missing. This sample has about 700,000 clones, with about an eighth found just once. Sequenced: naive CD4+ T cells from blood. This clonotype was obtained from a man aged 18 to 35 with type 1 diabetes. The V gene is TRBV2, the J gene TRBJ1-1; TRBD1 is a possible D gene (5 bases). CDR3 bases: TGTGCCAGCAGTGAAGCGGGGACCAACACTGAAGCTTTCTTT. It yields the protein CASSEAGTNTEAFF.